This TCR beta chain was obtained from a study of blood T cell repertoires in COVID-19. Authors' methods: Reference gene primer amplification gave estimated nucleated cell counts. Clones were read by immunoSEQ multiplex PCR, and TCRdb kept only the in-frame ones, dropping some. The D gene and trimming were derived from the DNA, and the V and J assignments and clone size from that table. The sample consists of some 530,000 clones, roughly nine tenths of them appearing once. Germline V gene lookup returns CDR1 LNHDA and CDR2 SQIVND (reference sequence). This CDR3 has 15 residues. V was pared by 3 bases and J by 5 bases, with 8 bases of the junction left unmatched.

This receptor was obtained from a woman aged 55-69 years who had recovered from COVID-19. This chain uses TRBV19 with TRBJ2-7; the match to TRBD1 covers 9 bases. Sequenced sample: PBMCs or T cells enriched from blood (not recorded which). The DNA of the CDR3 is TGTGCCAGTAGTATTACCGGGACAGGGTCCAACGAGCAGTACTTC. It encodes CASSITGTGSNEQYF.